These T cell receptor beta chains were read from a single sample in a study of blood T cell repertoires in COVID-19. Using immunoSEQ multiplex PCR, the repertoire was profiled, and TCRdb retains in-frame clones only, with some absent. The sample comprises 55,000 to 65,000 clones, more than 80% of which are singletons, and 8.3% rests with the top ten. What was sequenced was peripheral blood. The receptors derive from a human donor with active COVID-19. The donor label of this sample is uncertain. The CDR3 runs from the conserved cysteine through the conserved F or W. The order of the fields is V gene, J gene, clone size, D gene, CDR3 protein, CDR3 DNA. The D gene is left open where the match is weak. Clone size is shown for a subset of rows, as once, few, many or a class of expanded clone.

v_call: TRBV6-5; j_call: TRBJ1-4; clone_size: -; d_call: -; cdr3_aa: CASSTGLATNEKLFF; cdr3_nt: TGTGCCAGCAGTACAGGGCTTGCAACTAATGAAAAACTGTTTTTT
v_call: TRBV7-9; j_call: TRBJ1-1; clone_size: -; d_call: -; cdr3_aa: CASSQSRGLNTEAFF; cdr3_nt: TGTGCCAGCAGCCAAAGTAGGGGATTGAACACTGAAGCTTTCTTT
v_call: TRBV4-1; j_call: TRBJ2-7; clone_size: -; d_call: TRBD2; cdr3_aa: CASSPRGASGIGEQYF; cdr3_nt: TGCGCCAGCAGCCCCAGAGGGGCTAGCGGGATCGGCGAGCAGTACTTC
v_call: TRBV9; j_call: TRBJ2-1; clone_size: few; d_call: TRBD2; cdr3_aa: CASSASGVGYYNEQFF; cdr3_nt: TGTGCCAGCAGCGCTAGCGGAGTGGGGTACTACAATGAGCAGTTCTTC
v_call: TRBV4-3; j_call: TRBJ1-5; clone_size: -; d_call: -; cdr3_aa: CASSQDKHGNQPQHF; cdr3_nt: TGCGCCAGCAGCCAAGATAAACACGGCAATCAGCCCCAGCATTTT
v_call: TRBV6-5; j_call: TRBJ2-7; clone_size: -; d_call: TRBD1; cdr3_aa: CASADRRYEQYF; cdr3_nt: TGTGCCTCCGCGGACAGGAGATACGAGCAGTACTTC
v_call: TRBV10-3; j_call: TRBJ2-2; clone_size: -; d_call: TRBD2; cdr3_aa: CATNPAGGKDGELFF; cdr3_nt: TGTGCCACCAACCCCGCGGGGGGCAAGGACGGGGAGCTGTTTTTT
v_call: TRBV19; j_call: TRBJ2-3; clone_size: once; d_call: -; cdr3_aa: CASSHGILRTDTQYF; cdr3_nt: TGTGCCAGTAGTCACGGGATCCTGCGCACAGATACGCAGTATTTT
v_call: TRBV5-4; j_call: TRBJ2-6; clone_size: -; d_call: TRBD2; cdr3_aa: CASSLSLGTSSAGANVLTF; cdr3_nt: TGTGCCAGCAGCTTGAGCCTGGGGACTAGCTCGGCGGGGGCCAACGTCCTGACTTTC
v_call: TRBV6-2/TRBV6-3; j_call: TRBJ2-1; clone_size: -; d_call: TRBD2; cdr3_aa: CASSTLAGVGNEQFF; cdr3_nt: TGTGCCAGCAGTACACTAGCGGGGGTAGGGAATGAGCAGTTCTTC
v_call: TRBV25-1; j_call: TRBJ2-7; clone_size: few; d_call: -; cdr3_aa: CASSPQRVPYEQYF; cdr3_nt: TGTGCCAGCAGTCCGCAGCGGGTTCCTTACGAGCAGTACTTC
v_call: TRBV30; j_call: TRBJ2-2; clone_size: -; d_call: -; cdr3_aa: CAWTHGTPRRNSGELFF; cdr3_nt: TGTGCCTGGACCCACGGGACACCTCGAAGGAATAGCGGGGAGCTGTTTTTT
v_call: TRBV5-8; j_call: TRBJ1-4; clone_size: -; d_call: -; cdr3_aa: CASSSLTGPRNEKLFF; cdr3_nt: TGTGCCAGCAGCTCTTTAACAGGTCCGCGAAATGAAAAACTGTTTTTT
v_call: TRBV7-9; j_call: TRBJ2-7; clone_size: -; d_call: TRBD2; cdr3_aa: CASSFGGRSEEQYF; cdr3_nt: TGTGCCAGCAGCTTTGGCGGGAGGTCAGAAGAGCAGTACTTC
v_call: TRBV6-4; j_call: TRBJ2-2; clone_size: few; d_call: -; cdr3_aa: CASSDSSAYGGELFF; cdr3_nt: TGTGCCAGCAGTGACTCAAGTGCTTACGGCGGGGAGCTGTTTTTT
v_call: TRBV5-1; j_call: TRBJ2-3; clone_size: -; d_call: TRBD1; cdr3_aa: CASSSWTGWDTQYF; cdr3_nt: TGCGCCAGCAGCTCCTGGACAGGGTGGGATACGCAGTATTTT
v_call: TRBV30; j_call: TRBJ2-3; clone_size: -; d_call: -; cdr3_aa: CAWKQTSMRTDTQYF; cdr3_nt: TGTGCCTGGAAACAGACTAGTATGAGGACAGATACGCAGTATTTT
v_call: TRBV28; j_call: TRBJ2-1; clone_size: -; d_call: -; cdr3_aa: CASSLSRHPREQFF; cdr3_nt: TGTGCCAGCAGTTTGAGTAGGCATCCCAGGGAGCAGTTCTTC
v_call: TRBV11-2; j_call: TRBJ2-5; clone_size: -; d_call: -; cdr3_aa: CASSRTSEETQYF; cdr3_nt: TGTGCCAGCAGCCGGACTTCAGAAGAGACCCAGTACTTC
v_call: TRBV3-1/TRBV3-2; j_call: TRBJ2-7; clone_size: -; d_call: -; cdr3_aa: CASSHRGREQYF; cdr3_nt: TGTGCCAGCAGCCACAGGGGACGGGAGCAGTACTTC
v_call: TRBV12-3/TRBV12-4; j_call: TRBJ2-5; clone_size: -; d_call: -; cdr3_aa: CASSIASETQYF; cdr3_nt: TGTGCCAGCAGTATAGCTTCTGAGACCCAGTACTTC
v_call: TRBV5-4; j_call: TRBJ2-3; clone_size: once; d_call: -; cdr3_aa: CAGSLDAWGADTQYF; cdr3_nt: TGTGCCGGCAGCTTGGACGCCTGGGGGGCAGATACGCAGTATTTT
v_call: TRBV4-1; j_call: TRBJ2-7; clone_size: -; d_call: TRBD2; cdr3_aa: CASSLGLAGGIEQYF; cdr3_nt: TGCGCCAGCAGCCTGGGACTAGCGGGAGGGATCGAGCAGTACTTC
v_call: TRBV9; j_call: TRBJ2-3; clone_size: -; d_call: -; cdr3_aa: CASSATRRTDTQYF; cdr3_nt: TGTGCCAGCAGCGCGACACGTCGCACAGATACGCAGTATTTT
v_call: TRBV5-6; j_call: TRBJ2-1; clone_size: -; d_call: -; cdr3_aa: CASSLDGREQFF; cdr3_nt: TGTGCCAGCAGCTTGGATGGGAGGGAGCAGTTCTTC
v_call: TRBV9; j_call: TRBJ2-3; clone_size: -; d_call: TRBD2; cdr3_aa: CASSRTPAGGRDTQYF; cdr3_nt: TGTGCCAGCAGCCGGACTCCAGCGGGGGGTAGAGATACGCAGTATTTT
v_call: TRBV11-2; j_call: TRBJ2-4; clone_size: -; d_call: -; cdr3_aa: CASSLESEAKNIQYF; cdr3_nt: TGTGCCAGCAGCTTAGAGTCAGAAGCCAAAAACATTCAGTACTTC
v_call: TRBV9; j_call: TRBJ1-4; clone_size: -; d_call: TRBD1; cdr3_aa: CASSVGQGAGEKLFF; cdr3_nt: TGTGCCAGCAGCGTAGGTCAGGGGGCGGGTGAAAAACTGTTTTTT
v_call: TRBV24-1; j_call: TRBJ2-2; clone_size: -; d_call: TRBD1; cdr3_aa: CATSDPGTGITGELFF; cdr3_nt: TGTGCCACCAGTGACCCCGGGACAGGGATCACCGGGGAGCTGTTTTTT
v_call: TRBV4-2; j_call: TRBJ1-1; clone_size: few; d_call: -; cdr3_aa: CASSHPETGIEAFF; cdr3_nt: TGTGCCAGCAGCCACCCGGAAACGGGAATTGAAGCTTTCTTT
v_call: TRBV7-9; j_call: TRBJ2-5; clone_size: -; d_call: TRBD2; cdr3_aa: CASSAALAAWETQYF; cdr3_nt: TGTGCCAGCAGCGCGGCACTAGCGGCATGGGAGACCCAGTACTTC
v_call: TRBV6-6; j_call: TRBJ2-7; clone_size: once; d_call: TRBD1; cdr3_aa: CASSYPDRGHEQYF; cdr3_nt: TGTGCCAGCAGTTACCCCGACAGGGGACACGAGCAGTACTTC
v_call: TRBV10-3; j_call: TRBJ2-7; clone_size: few; d_call: -; cdr3_aa: CAISESGAYEQYF; cdr3_nt: TGTGCCATCAGTGAGTCCGGGGCCTACGAGCAGTACTTC
v_call: TRBV24-1; j_call: TRBJ2-1; clone_size: -; d_call: -; cdr3_aa: CATSEVGDMGNEQFF; cdr3_nt: TGTGCCACCAGTGAAGTCGGGGACATGGGCAATGAGCAGTTCTTC
v_call: TRBV18; j_call: TRBJ2-1; clone_size: -; d_call: -; cdr3_aa: CASSPGGTEYNEQFF; cdr3_nt: TGTGCCAGCTCGCCGGGGGGGACAGAGTACAATGAGCAGTTCTTC
v_call: TRBV5-8; j_call: TRBJ2-3; clone_size: -; d_call: -; cdr3_aa: CASSFSVLGTDTQYF; cdr3_nt: TGTGCCAGCAGCTTCAGCGTTCTTGGCACAGATACGCAGTATTTT
v_call: TRBV5-5; j_call: TRBJ2-7; clone_size: -; d_call: TRBD2; cdr3_aa: CASSLELAGVYEQYF; cdr3_nt: TGTGCCAGCAGCTTGGAACTAGCGGGGGTCTACGAGCAGTACTTC
v_call: TRBV6-1; j_call: TRBJ1-3; clone_size: -; d_call: -; cdr3_aa: CASSEQKRSGNTIYF; cdr3_nt: TGTGCCAGCAGTGAGCAGAAACGGAGTGGAAACACCATATATTTT
v_call: TRBV5-1; j_call: TRBJ2-7; clone_size: -; d_call: TRBD2; cdr3_aa: CASSLTGTTYEQYF; cdr3_nt: TGCGCCAGCAGCTTGACGGGGACTACCTACGAGCAGTACTTC
v_call: TRBV7-9; j_call: TRBJ2-5; clone_size: -; d_call: -; cdr3_aa: CASSLSPGQETQYF; cdr3_nt: TGTGCCAGCAGCTTATCCCCAGGTCAAGAGACCCAGTACTTC
v_call: TRBV27; j_call: TRBJ1-1; clone_size: once; d_call: TRBD1; cdr3_aa: CARLGQGKGSTEAFF; cdr3_nt: TGTGCCAGGCTAGGACAGGGTAAAGGGAGCACTGAAGCTTTCTTT
v_call: TRBV2; j_call: TRBJ2-6; clone_size: -; d_call: -; cdr3_aa: CASTYRASGANVLTF; cdr3_nt: TGTGCCAGCACTTACAGGGCCTCTGGGGCCAACGTCCTGACTTTC
v_call: TRBV5-4; j_call: TRBJ2-1; clone_size: -; d_call: -; cdr3_aa: CASSRDTNNEQFF; cdr3_nt: TGTGCCAGCAGCAGGGACACCAACAATGAGCAGTTCTTC
v_call: TRBV5-4; j_call: TRBJ2-7; clone_size: -; d_call: TRBD2; cdr3_aa: CASSLAPASGGPYEQYF; cdr3_nt: TGTGCCAGCAGCTTGGCACCGGCTAGCGGGGGCCCCTACGAGCAGTACTTC
v_call: TRBV9; j_call: TRBJ1-2; clone_size: -; d_call: TRBD1; cdr3_aa: CASSPAGQAVHGYTF; cdr3_nt: TGTGCCAGCAGCCCAGCGGGACAGGCAGTTCATGGCTACACCTTC
v_call: TRBV28; j_call: TRBJ2-3; clone_size: -; d_call: TRBD2; cdr3_aa: CASSLFLSGRHRSTDTQYF; cdr3_nt: TGTGCCAGCAGTTTATTCTTAAGCGGGAGGCATCGGAGCACAGATACGCAGTATTTT
v_call: TRBV6-5; j_call: TRBJ2-1; clone_size: -; d_call: -; cdr3_aa: CASTLGGSEQFF; cdr3_nt: TGTGCCAGCACCTTGGGAGGAAGTGAGCAGTTCTTC
v_call: TRBV21-1; j_call: TRBJ1-1; clone_size: -; d_call: -; cdr3_aa: CASSKELGRGYTEAFF; cdr3_nt: TGTGCCAGCAGCAAAGAGTTGGGCAGGGGATACACTGAAGCTTTCTTT
v_call: TRBV15; j_call: TRBJ2-1; clone_size: -; d_call: TRBD1; cdr3_aa: CATSSRDSRPPEQFF; cdr3_nt: TGTGCCACCAGCAGCCGGGACAGTCGACCCCCTGAGCAGTTCTTC
v_call: TRBV5-1; j_call: TRBJ1-2; clone_size: once; d_call: TRBD1; cdr3_aa: CASSLPGTGDGYTF; cdr3_nt: TGCGCCAGCAGCTTGCCCGGGACAGGGGATGGCTACACCTTC
v_call: TRBV4-3; j_call: TRBJ2-3; clone_size: -; d_call: TRBD2; cdr3_aa: CASSQGLAGVGTDTQYF; cdr3_nt: TGCGCCAGCAGCCAAGGCCTAGCGGGAGTGGGCACAGATACGCAGTATTTT
v_call: TRBV19; j_call: TRBJ1-2; clone_size: -; d_call: -; cdr3_aa: CASSIQGNYGYTF; cdr3_nt: TGTGCCAGTAGTATTCAGGGGAACTATGGCTACACCTTC
v_call: TRBV6-6; j_call: TRBJ2-7; clone_size: -; d_call: TRBD1; cdr3_aa: CASRRQGNAYEQYF; cdr3_nt: TGTGCCAGCAGACGACAGGGGAACGCCTACGAGCAGTACTTC
v_call: TRBV4-2; j_call: TRBJ1-6; clone_size: -; d_call: -; cdr3_aa: CASSQEKTVASPLHF; cdr3_nt: TGTGCCAGCAGCCAAGAGAAAACAGTGGCTTCACCCCTCCACTTT
v_call: TRBV9; j_call: TRBJ2-5; clone_size: -; d_call: -; cdr3_aa: CASSVDGGEETQYF; cdr3_nt: TGTGCCAGCAGCGTAGACGGCGGAGAAGAGACCCAGTACTTC
v_call: TRBV10-2; j_call: TRBJ1-5; clone_size: -; d_call: -; cdr3_aa: CASRPTVDSNQPQHF; cdr3_nt: TGCGCCAGCAGGCCGACAGTTGATAGCAATCAGCCCCAGCATTTT
v_call: TRBV2; j_call: TRBJ1-1; clone_size: -; d_call: TRBD1; cdr3_aa: CASRHRGTSEAFF; cdr3_nt: TGTGCCAGCAGGCACAGGGGTACATCCGAAGCTTTCTTT
v_call: TRBV6-6; j_call: TRBJ2-1; clone_size: -; d_call: -; cdr3_aa: CASSYVPNEQFF; cdr3_nt: TGTGCCAGCAGTTACGTTCCGAATGAGCAGTTCTTC
v_call: TRBV9; j_call: TRBJ1-6; clone_size: once; d_call: -; cdr3_aa: CASSVGPGGFSPLHF; cdr3_nt: TGTGCCAGCAGCGTAGGCCCGGGAGGCTTTTCACCCCTCCACTTT
v_call: TRBV4-3; j_call: TRBJ1-1; clone_size: -; d_call: -; cdr3_aa: CASSENLDMNTEAFF; cdr3_nt: TGCGCCAGCAGCGAGAACTTGGACATGAACACTGAAGCTTTCTTT